Listed below are T cell receptor beta chains from one sample, sequenced in a study of shared clonotypes between healthy human individuals. Clones were read by immunoSEQ multiplex PCR, and TCRdb kept only the in-frame ones, dropping some. The sample consists of about 710,000 clones, just under 75% of them appearing once. Sequenced material: memory CD4+ T cells sorted from blood. These receptors originate from a woman in her 30s in good health. Each CDR3 is given with its conserved first and last residue. The D gene is left open where the match is weak. Part of the rows lack a size; the others show once, few, many or a class for expanded clones.

abundance	d_gene	v_gene	j_gene	CDR3aa	CDR3nt
.	.	TRBV5-6	TRBJ2-7	CASSNQPSSYEQYF	TGTGCCAGCAGCAATCAGCCCAGCTCCTACGAGCAGTACTTC
few	TRBD2	TRBV18	TRBJ2-3	CASSPIGGGSDTQYF	TGTGCCAGCTCACCTATCGGCGGGGGTTCAGATACGCAGTATTTT
.	.	TRBV15	TRBJ2-6	CATSGTGPGANVLTF	TGTGCCACCAGCGGCACAGGGCCTGGGGCCAACGTCCTGACTTTC
.	.	TRBV5-6	TRBJ2-7	CASSLVGVGEQYF	TGTGCCAGCAGCTTGGTTGGGGTCGGCGAGCAGTACTTC
.	.	TRBV28	TRBJ1-2	CASSSQLYGYTF	TGTGCCAGCAGTTCCCAGCTCTATGGCTACACCTTC
.	.	TRBV5-1	TRBJ1-2	CASSLVGVFDGYTF	TGCGCCAGCAGCTTGGTTGGGGTCTTCGACGGCTACACCTTC
.	TRBD1	TRBV11-2	TRBJ2-3	CASTLQGYSTDTQYF	TGTGCCAGCACCCTACAGGGGTACAGCACAGATACGCAGTATTTT
.	.	TRBV2	TRBJ2-1	CASSVQSESYNEQFF	TGTGCCAGCAGTGTTCAAAGCGAGTCCTACAATGAGCAGTTCTTC
.	.	TRBV7-3	TRBJ1-1	CASSLGANTEAFF	TGTGCCAGCAGCTTAGGCGCGAACACTGAAGCTTTCTTT
few	.	TRBV15	TRBJ1-3	CATSREFVHTGNTIYF	TGTGCCACCAGCAGAGAGTTTGTACATACGGGAAACACCATATATTTT
.	TRBD2	TRBV19	TRBJ2-1	CASKRDGPGTSGYNEQFF	TGTGCCAGTAAACGGGACGGACCCGGGACTAGCGGCTACAATGAGCAGTTCTTC
.	.	TRBV25-1	TRBJ1-6	CASAPEGYNSPLHF	TGTGCCAGCGCCCCGGAGGGGTATAATTCACCCCTCCACTTT
.	.	TRBV4-2	TRBJ1-1	CASSRQLADLNTEAFF	TGTGCCAGCAGCCGTCAGCTGGCGGACCTGAACACTGAAGCTTTCTTT
once	TRBD2	TRBV28	TRBJ2-3	CASSPGTSADTQYF	TGTGCCAGCAGCCCCGGGACTAGCGCCGATACGCAGTATTTT
many	.	TRBV10-3	TRBJ1-5	CAITYSNQPQHF	TGTGCCATCACTTATAGCAATCAGCCCCAGCATTTT
.	TRBD2	TRBV5-1	TRBJ2-3	CASSLVWELYAGGNTDTQYF	TGCGCCAGCAGCTTGGTTTGGGAGCTTTACGCGGGAGGCAACACAGATACGCAGTATTTT